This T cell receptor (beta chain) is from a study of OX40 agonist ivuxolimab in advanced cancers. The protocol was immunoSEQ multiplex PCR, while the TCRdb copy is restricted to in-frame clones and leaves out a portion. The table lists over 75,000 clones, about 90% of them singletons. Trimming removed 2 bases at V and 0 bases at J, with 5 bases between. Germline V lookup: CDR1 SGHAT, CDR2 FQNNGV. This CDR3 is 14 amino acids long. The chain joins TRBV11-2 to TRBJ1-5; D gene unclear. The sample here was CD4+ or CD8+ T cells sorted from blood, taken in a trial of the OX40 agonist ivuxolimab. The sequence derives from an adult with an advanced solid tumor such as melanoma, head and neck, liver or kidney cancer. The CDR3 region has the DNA TGTGCCAGCAGCTTATGGGGTAGCAATCAGCCCCAGCATTTT. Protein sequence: CASSLWGSNQPQHF. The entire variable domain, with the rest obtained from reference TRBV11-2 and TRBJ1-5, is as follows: EAGVAQSPRYKIIEKRQSVAFWCNPISGHATLYWYQQILGQGPKLLIQFQNNGVVDDSQLPKDRFSAERLKGVDSTLKIQPAKLEDSAVYLCASSLWGSNQPQHFGDGTRLSIL.